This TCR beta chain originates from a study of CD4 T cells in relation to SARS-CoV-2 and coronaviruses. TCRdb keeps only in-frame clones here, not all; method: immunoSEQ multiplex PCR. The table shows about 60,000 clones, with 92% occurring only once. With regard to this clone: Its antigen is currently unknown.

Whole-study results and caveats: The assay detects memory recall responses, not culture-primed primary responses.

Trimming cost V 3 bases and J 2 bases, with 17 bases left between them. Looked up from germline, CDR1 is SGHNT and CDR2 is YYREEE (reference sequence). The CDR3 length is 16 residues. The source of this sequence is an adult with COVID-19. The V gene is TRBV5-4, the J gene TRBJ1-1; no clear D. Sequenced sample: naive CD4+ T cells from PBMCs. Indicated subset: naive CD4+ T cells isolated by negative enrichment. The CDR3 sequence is CASSSIEVIRNTEAFF. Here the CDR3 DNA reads TGTGCCAGCAGCTCGATAGAGGTGATCCGAAACACTGAAGCTTTCTTT.